A selection of T cell receptor beta chains follows, all from one sample in a study of control samples from healthy donors and cancer patients. The protocol was immunoSEQ multiplex PCR, while the TCRdb copy is restricted to in-frame clones and leaves out a portion. Of 75,000 to 100,000 clones in the sample, about nine tenths were seen once. The specimen sequenced was blood. The receptors were gathered from a human donor in good health. The donor label of this sample is uncertain. Each CDR3 is given without its conserved first and last residue. The size field is filled for only some rows; it gives once, few, many or a size class.

CDR3aa,v_gene,j_gene,abundance
ASSLGDRKNTEAF,TRBV5-1,TRBJ1-1,-
ASSQFLSGGANEQF,TRBV7-9,TRBJ2-1,-
ASSLVGTGLTEAF,TRBV5-1,TRBJ1-1,-
ASSARRRLAGTTDTQY,TRBV2,TRBJ2-3,-
ASSRGGVDTGELF,TRBV18,TRBJ2-2,-
ASSQDDSLYEQY,TRBV3-1/TRBV3-2,TRBJ2-7,-
ASSQEIGVAGGQGKNIQY,TRBV4-2,TRBJ2-4,-
ASSSGGATDTQY,TRBV6-2/TRBV6-3,TRBJ2-3,-
ATSDLRPNSPLH,TRBV24-1,TRBJ1-6,once
AGTSSGGRSPDEQY,TRBV6-6,TRBJ2-7,-
ASSGQGSTDTQY,TRBV4-3,TRBJ2-3,-
ASSATGDGRYGYT,TRBV9,TRBJ1-2,-
ASSRDGNYGYT,TRBV18,TRBJ1-2,-
ASSEGRGFNYGYT,TRBV10-2,TRBJ1-2,-
ASSLRGTGFEETQY,TRBV7-3,TRBJ2-5,-
ATSDTLAGVRNEQF,TRBV24-1,TRBJ2-1,-
ASSYPVREQY,TRBV6-6,TRBJ2-7,-
ASSILRQGDQPQH,TRBV19,TRBJ1-5,-
ASSQDNGLHYGYT,TRBV4-3,TRBJ1-2,-
ASSLAGPQAKGANVLT,TRBV11-2,TRBJ2-6,-
AISRDRAEKLF,TRBV10-3,TRBJ1-4,-
ASGGDTLYQPQH,TRBV2,TRBJ1-5,-
AIKPTGKVGADTQY,TRBV10-3,TRBJ2-3,-
ASSLWASETQY,TRBV2,TRBJ2-5,-
ASRGGGGLTGTQY,TRBV19,TRBJ2-3,-
ASRSAYEQY,TRBV28,TRBJ2-7,-
ASSYYRGRNTQY,TRBV16,TRBJ2-3,-
ASSPGTGYNEQF,TRBV19,TRBJ2-1,-
ATSEDGLQETQY,TRBV24-1,TRBJ2-5,-
ASSLSAGTGYGYT,TRBV7-2,TRBJ1-2,-
ASSPLGNTIY,TRBV25-1,TRBJ1-3,-